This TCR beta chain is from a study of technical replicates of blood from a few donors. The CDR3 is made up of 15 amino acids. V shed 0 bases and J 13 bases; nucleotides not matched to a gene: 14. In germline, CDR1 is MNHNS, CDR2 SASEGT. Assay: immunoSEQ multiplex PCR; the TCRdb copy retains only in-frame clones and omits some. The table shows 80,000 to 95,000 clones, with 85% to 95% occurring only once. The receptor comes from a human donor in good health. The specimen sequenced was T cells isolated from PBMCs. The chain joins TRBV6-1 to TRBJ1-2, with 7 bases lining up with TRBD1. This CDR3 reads CASSEAGTAPSRFTF. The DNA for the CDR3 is TGTGCCAGCAGTGAAGCGGGGACAGCCCCTTCCCGGTTCACCTTC.